This is a list of T cell receptor beta chains from one sample in a study of blood T cells in healthy people across ages. Each CDR3 protein is one row after TCRdb ran MiXCR on the 5' RACE reads. This table holds some 1.4 million distinct CDR3 sequences, around two fifths found once. Sequencing was carried out using blood. The receptor set was obtained from a woman aged 18-35 years in good health. Both conserved end residues are part of each CDR3. Each record gives: V gene, D gene, clone size, J gene, CDR3 protein, CDR3 DNA. D genes are given only for firm matches. The size entry is marked missing in some rows and otherwise reads once, few, many or a size class.

>TRBV29-1|TRBD2|-|TRBJ2-1
CSVLLAGAPNEQFF
TGCAGCGTCCTACTAGCGGGAGCCCCCAATGAGCAGTTCTTC
>TRBV20-1|-|-|TRBJ1-1
CSAREGTVGTEAFF
TGCAGTGCTAGGGAAGGGACTGTTGGGACTGAAGCTTTCTTT
>TRBV3-1|-|once|TRBJ1-2
CASSQVPRGGAGGYTF
TGTGCCAGCAGCCAAGTTCCAAGAGGAGGAGCTGGTGGCTACACCTTC
>TRBV29-1|TRBD2|few|TRBJ2-1
CSAGRVGNEQFF
TGCAGCGCGGGGAGGGTTGGCAATGAGCAGTTCTTC
>TRBV20-1|TRBD1|-|TRBJ2-7
CSARERGTAYEQYF
TGCAGTGCTAGAGAGAGAGGGACAGCCTACGAGCAGTACTTC
>TRBV4-1|TRBD2|-|TRBJ2-1
CAGSQDLAGGYNEQFF
TGCGCCGGCAGCCAAGATTTAGCGGGGGGGTACAATGAGCAGTTCTTC
>TRBV4-1|TRBD1|-|TRBJ2-7
CASSQEPTGGIYHEQYF
TGCGCCAGCAGCCAAGAGCCCACAGGGGGGATATACCACGAGCAGTACTTC
>TRBV20-1|-|-|TRBJ2-7
CSARGTAEQYF
TGCAGTGCTAGAGGTACGGCCGAGCAGTACTTC
>TRBV27|TRBD1|few|TRBJ2-3
CASSLSYGQGADTQYF
TGTGCCAGCAGTTTAAGTTATGGACAGGGAGCAGATACGCAGTATTTT
>TRBV12-3/TRBV12-4|TRBD1|-|TRBJ1-2
CASRPGQGASVPYGYTF
TGTGCCAGCAGACCCGGCCAGGGGGCGTCGGTGCCTTATGGCTACACCTTC
>TRBV10-3|-|-|TRBJ2-1
CAISGAYNEQFF
TGTGCCATCAGTGGGGCGTACAATGAGCAGTTCTTC
>TRBV7-8|TRBD1|-|TRBJ2-5
CASSPGTGIRETQYF
TGTGCCAGCAGCCCAGGGACAGGCATTCGGGAGACCCAGTACTTC
>TRBV20-1|TRBD1|-|TRBJ1-5
CSAVQGDQPQHF
TGCAGTGCTGTACAGGGGGACCAGCCCCAGCATTTT